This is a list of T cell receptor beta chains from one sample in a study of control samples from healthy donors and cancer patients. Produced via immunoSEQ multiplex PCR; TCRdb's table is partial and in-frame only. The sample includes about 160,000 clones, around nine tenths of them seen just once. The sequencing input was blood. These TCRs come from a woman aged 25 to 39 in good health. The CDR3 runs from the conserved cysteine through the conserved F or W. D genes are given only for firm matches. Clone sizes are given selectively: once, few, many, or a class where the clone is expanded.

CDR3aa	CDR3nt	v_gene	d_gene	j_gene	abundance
CASSLAGTGTGEQYF	TGTGCCAGCAGCTTGGCTGGGACAGGGACTGGGGAGCAGTACTTC	TRBV5-4	TRBD1	TRBJ2-7	.
CASSPPPSGQTDTKRASQETQYF	TGTGCCAGCTCACCACCCCCGTCGGGCCAGACGGATACGAAAAGGGCATCCCAAGAGACCCAGTACTTC	TRBV18	.	TRBJ2-5	.
CATSDAGGPETQYF	TGTGCCACCAGTGATGCGGGAGGGCCGGAGACCCAGTACTTC	TRBV24-1	TRBD2	TRBJ2-5	few
CASSQVRAGGTQYF	TGTGCCAGCAGCCAAGTAAGAGCGGGAGGGACGCAGTATTTT	TRBV14	TRBD2	TRBJ2-3	.
CASSPEGANYGYTF	TGTGCCAGCTCCCCAGAAGGAGCGAACTATGGCTACACCTTC	TRBV18	.	TRBJ1-2	.
CASSALGGHQAFF	TGTGCCAGCAGTGCCTTGGGGGGGCACCAAGCTTTCTTT	TRBV12-3/TRBV12-4	.	TRBJ1-1	.
CASSLGLNQPQHF	TGTGCCAGCAGCTTAGGGCTAAATCAGCCCCAGCATTTT	TRBV7-9	.	TRBJ1-5	.
CASSPTGGSNQPQHF	TGTGCCAGCTCGCCGACAGGGGGGAGCAATCAGCCCCAGCATTTT	TRBV18	TRBD1	TRBJ1-5	.
CASVAGVYEQYF	TGTGCCTCCGTAGCGGGGGTCTACGAGCAGTACTTC	TRBV30	TRBD2	TRBJ2-7	.
CASRRDRGEKLFF	TGTGCCAGCAGGCGGGACAGGGGTGAAAAACTGTTTTTT	TRBV6-5	TRBD1	TRBJ1-4	.
CASSEAPMSSYNEQFF	TGTGCCAGCAGTGAAGCACCGATGAGCTCCTACAATGAGCAGTTCTTC	TRBV6-1	.	TRBJ2-1	once
CASRGTGGAGKVYEQYF	TGTGCCAGCAGAGGGACAGGGGGCGCTGGAAAGGTATACGAGCAGTACTTC	TRBV28	TRBD1	TRBJ2-7	.
CARSSGALQGSQETQYF	TGTGCCAGAAGTTCAGGGGCGCTCCAAGGCTCCCAAGAGACCCAGTACTTC	TRBV2	.	TRBJ2-5	.
CASGALETQYF	TGTGCCTCCGGGGCATTGGAGACCCAGTACTTC	TRBV6-6	.	TRBJ2-5	.
CASSQGSNREYYGYTF	TGTGCCAGCAGCCAAGGATCCAACCGAGAGTACTATGGCTACACCTTC	TRBV14	.	TRBJ1-2	.
CASSSRDTGDEQFF	TGTGCCAGCAGCTCCCGGGACACCGGCGATGAGCAGTTCTTC	TRBV5-4	.	TRBJ2-1	.
CASSRGGDPYEQYF	TGTGCCAGCAGCCGTGGTGGAGACCCCTACGAGCAGTACTTC	TRBV6-5	.	TRBJ2-7	.
CASSELKGLIVTPLHF	TGTGCCAGCAGTGAATTGAAAGGCCTTATAGTGACACCCCTCCACTTT	TRBV6-1	.	TRBJ1-6	.
CASSQGGAGNTIYF	TGCGCCAGCAGCCAGGGTGGGGCTGGAAACACCATATATTTT	TRBV4-1	.	TRBJ1-3	.
CASSDPGLANEQYF	TGCGCCAGCAGTGACCCGGGACTAGCGAACGAGCAGTACTTC	TRBV10-2	TRBD2	TRBJ2-7	few
CASSHGLSGRAQPQHF	TGTGCCAGCAGCCATGGGTTGTCAGGGAGGGCTCAGCCCCAGCATTTT	TRBV4-2	.	TRBJ1-5	.
CATSREGRGTDTQYF	TGTGCCACCAGCAGAGAGGGACGGGGCACAGATACGCAGTATTTT	TRBV15	.	TRBJ2-3	few
CASSLQGRYEKLFF	TGTGCCAGCAGCCTTCAGGGGCGGTATGAAAAACTGTTTTTT	TRBV5-5	.	TRBJ1-4	few
CASSLAGGQSREQYF	TGTGCCAGCAGCTTAGCGGGAGGGCAATCGCGGGAGCAGTACTTC	TRBV7-2	TRBD2	TRBJ2-7	.
CASSQKEATSGNTIYF	TGCGCCAGCAGCCAAAAGGAAGCCACCTCTGGAAACACCATATATTTT	TRBV4-1	.	TRBJ1-3	.
CATSSGGREGRGYNEQFF	TGTGCCACCAGCAGTGGGGGGCGGGAGGGCCGCGGCTACAATGAGCAGTTCTTC	TRBV15	TRBD2	TRBJ2-1	once
CASGLFGSAGYTF	TGTGCTAGTGGTTTGTTTGGCAGTGCTGGCTACACCTTC	TRBV12-5	.	TRBJ1-2	.
CASSSRTSWEQYF	TGTGCCAGCAGCTCGAGGACAAGCTGGGAGCAGTACTTC	TRBV7-2	.	TRBJ2-7	.
CASSGTSDEQFF	TGTGCCAGCAGCGGGACTAGCGATGAGCAGTTCTTC	TRBV12-3/TRBV12-4	TRBD2	TRBJ2-1	.
CASSLETGVPGEQYF	TGTGCCAGCAGCTTAGAGACAGGGGTCCCCGGGGAGCAGTACTTC	TRBV11-2	TRBD1	TRBJ2-7	.